Listed here are 32 T cell receptor beta chains from one sample, sequenced in a study of graft-versus-host responses after intestinal transplantation. TCRdb's copy holds only in-frame clones and misses some; the assay was immunoSEQ multiplex PCR. The sample shows roughly 100,000 clones, approximately 84% of them seen only once. Their antigens are not known. The specimen was unstimulated CD4+ T cells sorted from spleen or lymph node cells, collected before intestinal transplant. The receptors stem from a human donor who received an intestinal transplant.

The genes are TRBV10-3 and TRBJ2-6, with TRBD1 matching over 7 bases. This CDR3 region has 17 residues. CDR1 and CDR2 from the germline V gene are ENHRY and SYGVKD. The junction had 6 bases not matched to a gene; V was cut back by 4 bases and J by 0 bases. CDR3 region: CAISGQGGLSGANVLTF. CDR3 in DNA: TGTGCCATCAGTGGACAGGGTGGTCTCTCTGGGGCCAACGTCCTGACTTTC.

The V gene is TRBV6-5, the J gene TRBJ2-1, with 7 nucleotides matching TRBD2. The CDR3 sequence is 11 residues long. The V segment lost 4 bases and the J segment 16 bases; nucleotides outside the gene matches: 7. Germline V CDR1 and CDR2: MNHEY, SVGAGI. CDR3 coding DNA: TGTGCCAGCAGTTCAGGACTAGTGAACTTCTTC. This encodes CASSSGLVNFF.

This rearrangement joins TRBV18 to TRBJ1-1, with TRBD1 identical over 7 bases. Germline CDR1 is KGHSH and CDR2 is LQKENI. This CDR3 is built from 15 residues. J was trimmed by 0 bases and V by 10 bases; bases with no gene match: 11. The CDR3 nucleotides read TGTGCCACCATTAAAGCAGGGGGGTTGAACACTGAAGCTTTCTTT. Protein product: CATIKAGGLNTEAFF.

The chain carries TRBV18 and TRBJ2-5, with a tentative D call TRBD2 (5 bases). The CDR3 is made up of 15 amino acids. From germline, CDR1 is KGHSH and CDR2 LQKENI. With 2 bases removed from V and 3 bases from J, the gap between germline ends came to 13 bases. The CDR3 region is CASSPTSGFKETQYF. In nucleotides, the CDR3 is TGTGCCAGCTCACCAACAAGCGGATTTAAAGAGACCCAGTACTTC.

This sequence joins TRBV6-1 and TRBJ1-5, with 8 nucleotides matching TRBD1. V dropped 5 bases and J dropped 6; count of bases not matched to a gene: 6. The CDR3 consists of 14 residues. Germline V CDR1 and CDR2: MNHNS, SASEGT. The DNA for the CDR3 is TGTGCCAGCAGTTCCGGGACAGGCCGTCAGCCCCAGCATTTT. Protein: CASSSGTGRQPQHF.

The chain employs TRBV4-2 and TRBJ2-3; 10 bases fit TRBD2. CDR3 size: 16 residues. V trimming: 4 bases; J trimming: 2 bases; junction bases outside the gene matches: 6. Germline loops: CDR1 LGHNA, CDR2 YNFKEQ. The CDR3 spells CASSPLGTSDTDTQYF. Written as DNA, the CDR3 is TGTGCCAGCAGCCCTTTAGGGACTAGCGACACAGATACGCAGTATTTT.

This clone was detected only a few times. In DNA form, the CDR3 reads TGTGCCAGCAGCTTGGCTAGCGGGACAGGGGAGCAGTACTTC. Its translation is CASSLASGTGEQYF. The chain links TRBV5-4 to TRBJ2-7; D may correspond to TRBD1 or TRBD2 (9 bases each). Germline assignment: CDR1 SGHNT and CDR2 YYREEE (reference sequence). Trimming removed 0 bases from V and 7 bases from J, with 14 bases in between. The CDR3 has 14 residues.

V and J are TRBV5-4 and TRBJ2-1; D is uncertain. The V gene lost 0 bases and the J gene lost 1 base, with 2 bases spanning the gap. The CDR3 extends over 13 amino acids. Per the germline V gene, CDR1 is SGHNT and CDR2 is YYREEE (reference sequence). CDR3 in amino acids: CASSLGSYNEQFF. CDR3 in DNA: TGTGCCAGCAGCTTGGGTTCCTACAATGAGCAGTTCTTC.

The V gene is TRBV28, the J gene TRBJ1-5; D might be TRBD1 (5 bases). Germline V gives CDR1 MDHEN, CDR2 SYDVKM. V lost 4 bases to trimming and J lost 2 bases, with 12 bases between them. The CDR3 is made up of 15 amino acids. CDR3 loop: CASSSPQGGNQPQHF. DNA for the CDR3: TGTGCCAGCAGTTCCCCGCAGGGTGGCAATCAGCCCCAGCATTTT.

The chain combines TRBV7-9 with TRBJ2-3, with D maybe TRBD1 (5 bases). Trimming cost V 1 base and J 6 bases, with 17 bases left between them. CDR3 size: 16 residues. From germline, CDR1 is SEHNR and CDR2 FQNEAQ (reference sequence). CDR3 sequence (DNA): TGTGCCAGCAGCTTAGGTGTAGGGGTCCGTATCGATACGCAGTATTTT. Translating it yields CASSLGVGVRIDTQYF. Together with reference TRBV7-9 and TRBJ2-3, the CDR3 gives the full variable domain: DTGVSQNPRHKITKRGQNVTFRCDPISEHNRLYWYRQTLGQGPEFLTYFQNEAQLEKSRLLSDRFSAERPKGSFSTLEIQRTEQGDSAMYLCASSLGVGVRIDTQYFGPGTRLTVL.

The chain joins TRBV10-3 to TRBJ1-2, with D possibly being TRBD1 (6 bases). Trimming took 0 bases from V and 5 from J, leaving 10 bases between them. Germline CDR1 is ENHRY and CDR2 is SYGVKD. The CDR3 runs 14 residues. CDR3 coding DNA: TGTGCCATCAGTGAGTCATGGGGGGCATATGGCTACACCTTC. It yields the protein CAISESWGAYGYTF.

The chain carries TRBV4-2 and TRBJ2-7; D may correspond to TRBD1 or TRBD2 (5 bases each). The germline gives CDR1 LGHNA, CDR2 YNFKEQ. This CDR3 is 15 amino acids long. Trimming pared 0 bases from V and 4 bases from J, leaving 13 bases between. Here the CDR3 reads CASSQDGGLGYEQYF. CDR3 DNA: TGTGCCAGCAGCCAAGATGGGGGTCTCGGGTACGAGCAGTACTTC.

The chain couples TRBV5-6 to TRBJ2-3; D assignment may be TRBD1 or TRBD2 (5 bases each). Per the germline V gene, CDR1 is SGHDT and CDR2 is YYEEEE. Trimming shortened V by 5 bases and J by 2 bases, and 12 bases separated the two germline ends. The CDR3 has 14 residues. The DNA of the CDR3 is TGTGCCAGCAGTTGGGACCCATTCACAGATACGCAGTATTTT. It translates to CASSWDPFTDTQYF.

V and J are TRBV10-3 and TRBJ2-7, with D tentatively TRBD1 (6 bases). Germline loops: CDR1 ENHRY, CDR2 SYGVKD. The CDR3 consists of 15 residues. V lost 6 bases to trimming and J lost 2 bases, with 17 bases between them. The CDR3 nucleotides read TGTGCCATCAGCGATAGACAGGTTGGGACCTACGAGCAGTACTTC. Translating it yields CAISDRQVGTYEQYF.

This sequence joins TRBV5-1 and TRBJ2-5; no clear D gene. The CDR3 totals 13 residues. Trimming shortened V by 0 bases and J by 3 bases, and 6 bases separated the two germline ends. Per the germline V gene, CDR1 is SGHRS and CDR2 is YFSETQ. The CDR3 coding sequence is TGCGCCAGCAGCTTGGCCGGTAAAGAGACCCAGTACTTC. Translated: CASSLAGKETQYF.

This sequence joins TRBV6-1 and TRBJ2-5; D is unclear. This CDR3 region has 13 residues. CDR1 is MNHNS and CDR2 is SASEGT in the germline V gene. The germline V and J ends were trimmed by 5 bases and 4 bases, with 11 bases remaining between them. CDR3 residues: CASSWAIRETQYF. CDR3 coding DNA: TGTGCCAGCAGTTGGGCTATCCGAGAGACCCAGTACTTC.

V and J are TRBV30 and TRBJ1-2; no reliable D call. This CDR3 region has 13 residues. V lost 0 bases, J lost 4 bases, and 9 bases lay in between. Germline V gene sequence: CDR1 GTSNPN, CDR2 SVGIG (reference sequence). The CDR3: CAWSVNGLYGYTF. CDR3 bases: TGTGCCTGGAGTGTCAACGGGCTCTATGGCTACACCTTC.

This chain uses TRBV6-1 with TRBJ1-5; D is unresolved. Trimming stripped 7 bases from V and 0 bases from J, with 4 bases between. Germline values: CDR1 MNHNS, CDR2 SASEGT. The CDR3 extends over 12 amino acids. The CDR3 nucleotides are TGTGCCAGCAAACCTAGCAATCAGCCCCAGCATTTT. Amino acids: CASKPSNQPQHF.

The chain has TRBV18 and TRBJ2-7, with D possibly called TRBD1 or TRBD2 (5 bases each). V lost 4 bases and J 5 bases, leaving 15 bases between the germline ends. The CDR3 is 14 amino acids. Per the germline V gene, CDR1 is KGHSH and CDR2 is LQKENI. The CDR3 DNA reads TGTGCCAGCTCACGGCCGGGGACCCCTAACGAGCAGTACTTC. It specifies CASSRPGTPNEQYF.

This chain uses TRBV7-9 with TRBJ2-3; 13 nucleotides line up with TRBD2. With 5 bases clipped from V and 5 bases from J, the junction kept 7 bases outside the gene matches. The germline V gene has CDR1 SEHNR and CDR2 FQNEAQ (reference sequence). CDR3 length: 16 residues. Written as DNA, the CDR3 is TGTGCCAGCAGCCTTACTAGCGGGGGGGCCGGAGATACGCAGTATTTT. The encoded protein is CASSLTSGGAGDTQYF.

This clone turned up a few times. J is TRBJ1-4 and V is TRBV2; 9 nucleotides align to TRBD1. J gave up 7 bases and V 6 bases, and 6 bases lay outside the gene matches. From germline, CDR1 is SNHLY and CDR2 FYNNEI. CDR3 length equals 14 residues. The CDR3 region has the DNA TGTGCCAGCAGCAACAGGGGGCTATCTGAAAAACTGTTTTTT. It specifies CASSNRGLSEKLFF. Complete variable domain (other parts from reference TRBV2 and TRBJ1-4): EPEVTQTPSHQVTQMGQEVILRCVPISNHLYFYWYRQILGQKVEFLVSFYNNEISEKSEIFDDQFSVERPDGSNFTLKIRSTKLEDSAMYFCASSNRGLSEKLFFGSGTQLSVL.

The genes are TRBV10-1 and TRBJ1-2; D call uncertain. Trimming stripped 5 bases from V and 4 bases from J, with 23 bases between. The CDR3 totals 17 residues. The germline V gene encodes CDR1 WNHNN and CDR2 SYGVQD (reference sequence). CDR3: CASSSSRGSRKTYGYTF. The CDR3 DNA follows: TGCGCCAGCAGTTCGTCCAGAGGATCGCGAAAGACCTATGGCTACACCTTC.

The genes are TRBV10-3 and TRBJ2-5; D may be TRBD1 or TRBD2 (5 bases each). V dropped 3 bases and J dropped 5 bases, with 16 bases sitting between them. The CDR3 length is 15 residues. The germline gives CDR1 ENHRY, CDR2 SYGVKD. This chain's CDR3 is CAISDRDVLAETQYF. CDR3 in DNA: TGTGCCATCAGTGATAGGGACGTCCTGGCGGAGACCCAGTACTTC.

The genes are TRBV18 and TRBJ2-2, with 8 bases identical to TRBD1. CDR1 KGHSH and CDR2 LQKENI come from the germline V gene. There are 15 residues in the CDR3. J gave up 1 base and V 3 bases, and 1 base lay outside the gene matches. The CDR3 loop reads CASSPGTGNTGELFF. The DNA of the CDR3 is TGTGCCAGCTCACCGGGGACAGGGAACACCGGGGAGCTGTTTTTT.

This rearrangement joins TRBV27 to TRBJ2-2, with 12 positions matching TRBD2. CDR1 MNHEY and CDR2 SMNVEV come from the germline V gene (reference sequence). This CDR3 region has 17 residues. Germline trimming cut 5 bases from V and 5 bases from J; bases unmatched to any gene: 9. The DNA of the CDR3 is TGTGCCAGCAGTCCTCGACTAGCGGGAGTAAGGACCGGGGAGCTGTTTTTT. Protein: CASSPRLAGVRTGELFF.

The V gene is TRBV7-9, the J gene TRBJ2-1, with D perhaps being TRBD1 or TRBD2 (6 bases each). V shed 5 bases and J shed 6 bases, with 20 bases lying between them. Germline lookup yields CDR1 SEHNR and CDR2 FQNEAQ (reference sequence). This CDR3 is 16 amino acids long. CDR3 sequence (DNA): TGTGCCAGCAGCGTCCGACCGGACGGAGGGGGCAATGAGCAGTTCTTC. Translation gives CASSVRPDGGGNEQFF.

V gene TRBV28 combines with J gene TRBJ1-3; unclear D gene. CDR1 is MDHEN and CDR2 is SYDVKM in the germline V gene. The CDR3 runs 14 residues. V was cut by 6 bases and J by 0 bases, with 9 bases left in between. The CDR3 loop reads CASSLFFSGNTIYF. Here the CDR3 DNA reads TGTGCCAGCAGCCTCTTCTTCTCTGGAAACACCATATATTTT.

The chain has TRBV5-1 and TRBJ2-5; possibly TRBD1 for D (5 bases). V was trimmed by 4 bases and J by 1 base, leaving 14 bases between them. CDR3 length: 15 residues. Germline V CDR1 and CDR2: SGHRS, YFSETQ. The CDR3 DNA is TGCGCCAGCAGCGAAACCGGACATCCCCAAGAGACCCAGTACTTC. The encoded protein is CASSETGHPQETQYF.

As DNA, the CDR3 is TGTGCCAGCAGTACCGGACAGGGATATTCACCCCTCCACTTT. This encodes CASSTGQGYSPLHF. This chain uses TRBV2 with TRBJ1-6, with 8 bases fitting TRBD1. The CDR3 runs 14 residues. Germline assignment: CDR1 SNHLY and CDR2 FYNNEI. V lost 5 bases, J lost 8 bases, and 5 bases stayed unmatched.

This sequence joins TRBV25-1 and TRBJ2-5; a weak D match, TRBD1 (6 bases). The CDR3 contains 15 residues. Germline CDR1 reads MGHDK; CDR2 reads SYGVNS. Deletions cut 3 bases from V and 3 bases from J, with 14 bases between. The CDR3 region is CASSEFTGPKETQYF. The CDR3 nucleotides read TGTGCCAGCAGTGAGTTTACAGGGCCCAAAGAGACCCAGTACTTC.

The chain uses TRBV15 and TRBJ1-4; 11 bases are shared with TRBD1. Germline CDR1 is LNHNV and CDR2 is YYDKDF (reference sequence). The CDR3 spans 17 residues. V trimming: 3 bases; J trimming: 0 bases; junction bases outside the gene matches: 3. The CDR3 spells CATSSGQGAPTNEKLFF. CDR3 DNA sequence: TGTGCCACCAGCAGCGGACAGGGGGCTCCAACTAATGAAAAACTGTTTTTT.

This clone was picked up one time. The chain recombines TRBV9 with TRBJ2-5, with D tentatively TRBD1 (6 bases). V was shortened by 0 bases and J by 5 bases, with 8 bases between the two germline ends. There are 13 residues in the CDR3. Germline V gene data show CDR1 as SGDLS and CDR2 as YYNGEE. CDR3 residues: CASSVGGRETQYF. In nucleotides, the CDR3 is TGTGCCAGCAGCGTAGGGGGGCGCGAGACCCAGTACTTC.